These T cell receptor beta chains were read from a single sample in a study of CD8 T cells in ankylosing spondylitis. TCRdb recomputed calls from the 5' RACE reads with MiXCR, one row per CDR3 protein. The table includes roughly 130,000 distinct CDR3 sequences, 6.5% to 9% detected once. The sequenced sample consisted of blood, either unsorted or a sorted T cell fraction (not recorded which). Source of these receptors: a male donor with ankylosing spondylitis or in good health (not recorded which). Each CDR3 is given with its conserved first and last residue. A D gene is named only where the DNA matches it firmly. Some rows mark clone size as missing; the rest say once, few, many or name a class of expanded clone.

D	J	length	size	V	CDR3	DNA
NA	TRBJ1-3	17	many	TRBV4-1	CASSQEQGAWSGNTIYF	TGCGCCAGCAGCCAAGAGCAGGGAGCCTGGTCTGGAAACACCATATATTTT
NA	TRBJ1-1	16	many	TRBV7-9	CASSPRQSSYNTEAFF	TGTGCCAGCAGCCCACGACAGAGCTCTTATAACACTGAAGCTTTCTTT
NA	TRBJ2-3	16	few	TRBV4-2	CASSPGLYDGTDTQYF	TGTGCCAGCAGCCCGGGACTCTACGACGGCACAGATACGCAGTATTTT
NA	TRBJ2-3	14	many	TRBV5-1	CASATQISTDTQYF	TGCGCCAGCGCGACACAGATTAGCACAGATACGCAGTATTTT
NA	TRBJ2-1	12	many	TRBV7-3	CASSSQNNEQFF	TGTGCCAGCAGCTCCCAGAACAATGAGCAGTTCTTC
NA	TRBJ2-5	13	many	TRBV7-9	CASSFRGEETQYF	TGTGCCAGCAGCTTTAGGGGAGAAGAGACCCAGTACTTC
TRBD2	TRBJ2-1	15	few	TRBV7-9	CASSLISGRRQEQFF	TGTGCCAGCAGCTTAATTAGCGGGAGGCGCCAGGAGCAGTTCTTC
NA	TRBJ2-1	15	many	TRBV5-1	CASSPEFGSYNEQFF	TGCGCCAGCAGCCCAGAGTTTGGATCCTACAATGAGCAGTTCTTC
TRBD1	TRBJ1-6	16	many	TRBV15	CATSDRQGANVSPLHF	TGTGCCACCAGCGACCGACAGGGAGCAAATGTTTCACCCCTCCACTTT
NA	TRBJ2-2	14	many	TRBV5-1	CASSSDANTGELFF	TGCGCCAGCAGCTCCGATGCGAACACCGGGGAGCTGTTTTTT
NA	TRBJ2-7	11	few	TRBV20-1	CSVPQGREQYF	TGCAGTGTGCCCCAGGGGCGCGAGCAGTACTTC
NA	TRBJ1-4	15	many	TRBV10-3	CAISESAVGLEKLFF	TGTGCCATCAGTGAGTCCGCAGTCGGTCTTGAAAAACTGTTTTTT
NA	TRBJ1-5	16	many	TRBV4-1	CASSHEYGTYNQPQHF	TGCGCCAGCAGCCATGAATACGGGACCTACAATCAGCCCCAGCATTTT
NA	TRBJ2-3	15	many	TRBV7-9	CASSLVTGSTDTQYF	TGTGCCAGCAGCTTAGTGACGGGTAGCACAGATACGCAGTATTTT
TRBD2	TRBJ2-2	17	many	TRBV7-2	CASSFRTSGSGAGELFF	TGTGCCAGCAGCTTCCGGACTAGCGGGAGTGGGGCCGGGGAGCTGTTTTTT
TRBD1	TRBJ1-6	14	many	TRBV7-9	CASRKTGQNSPLHF	TGTGCCAGCAGAAAGACAGGGCAAAATTCACCCCTCCACTTT
TRBD2	TRBJ2-1	16	many	TRBV15	CATSPILSGSRNEQFF	TGTGCCACCAGCCCCATTCTAAGCGGGAGTAGAAATGAGCAGTTCTTC
NA	TRBJ2-2	15	many	TRBV3-1	CASSQSRANTGELFF	TGTGCCAGCAGCCAAAGTCGGGCGAACACCGGGGAGCTGTTTTTT
NA	TRBJ2-1	13	many	TRBV15	CATSRDEKYEQFF	TGTGCCACCAGCAGAGATGAGAAGTACGAGCAGTTCTTC
NA	TRBJ1-1	14	many	TRBV19	CASSIRTLHTEAFF	TGTGCCAGTAGTATCAGGACACTCCACACTGAAGCTTTCTTT
TRBD2	TRBJ2-3	18	many	TRBV5-4	CASSLSGSGGSSTDTQYF	TGTGCCAGCAGCTTGAGTGGATCGGGGGGATCTAGCACAGATACGCAGTATTTT
NA	TRBJ2-1	14	many	TRBV7-9	CASSLSQTNNEQFF	TGTGCCAGCAGCTTATCACAGACCAACAATGAGCAGTTCTTC
NA	TRBJ2-3	12	many	TRBV15	CATSHVTDTQYF	TGTGCCACCAGCCATGTCACAGATACGCAGTATTTT
NA	TRBJ1-2	12	many	TRBV12-3/TRBV12-4	CASSLDQDGYTF	TGTGCCAGCAGTTTAGATCAGGATGGCTACACCTTC
NA	TRBJ2-5	12	many	TRBV20-1	CSEGGGWETQYF	TGCAGTGAGGGGGGGGGTTGGGAGACCCAGTACTTC
NA	TRBJ1-1	12	many	TRBV20-1	CSARGSRPEAFF	TGCAGTGCTAGAGGGTCACGGCCCGAAGCTTTCTTT
TRBD1	TRBJ2-1	15	many	TRBV9	CASSVLGTGEDEQFF	TGTGCCAGCAGCGTGCTCGGGACAGGGGAGGATGAGCAGTTCTTC
NA	TRBJ2-7	19	many	TRBV2	CASSEMITSRKISSYEQYF	TGTGCCAGCAGTGAAATGATTACTTCCCGGAAAATAAGCTCCTACGAGCAGTACTTC
NA	TRBJ1-5	13	many	TRBV5-1	CASRSGTNQPQHF	TGCGCCAGCAGGTCTGGAACCAATCAGCCCCAGCATTTT
TRBD1	TRBJ1-1	14	NA	TRBV9	CASSQTGIVTEAFF	TGTGCCAGCAGCCAGACAGGGATCGTCACTGAAGCTTTCTTT
NA	TRBJ2-7	14	medium-sized	TRBV18	CASSPPQGLHEQYF	TGTGCCAGCTCACCACCACAGGGTCTCCACGAGCAGTACTTC
TRBD2	TRBJ2-2	16	many	TRBV24-1	CATSAGSGGAVGELFF	TGTGCCACCAGTGCTGGTAGCGGGGGGGCCGTCGGGGAGCTGTTTTTT
NA	TRBJ2-2	16	many	TRBV12-3/TRBV12-4	CASSPNPGLGPGELFF	TGTGCCAGCAGTCCAAATCCGGGACTGGGCCCCGGGGAGCTGTTTTTT
NA	TRBJ2-1	17	many	TRBV5-1	CASANLRDGSSYNEQFF	TGCGCCAGCGCAAACCTCAGGGACGGAAGCTCCTACAATGAGCAGTTCTTC
NA	TRBJ2-1	16	many	TRBV12-3/TRBV12-4	CASRRGLYQLNNEQFF	TGTGCCAGTAGACGCGGGCTGTACCAACTCAACAATGAGCAGTTCTTC
TRBD1	TRBJ1-1	15	many	TRBV5-1	CASRVRQGSNTEAFF	TGCGCCAGCAGAGTTAGACAGGGCTCGAACACTGAAGCTTTCTTT
TRBD1	TRBJ2-1	13	NA	TRBV18	CASSPTGDNEQFF	TGTGCCAGCTCACCCACAGGGGACAATGAGCAGTTCTTC
NA	TRBJ1-2	13	few	TRBV19	CASSLPDGGGYTF	TGTGCCAGTAGCCTACCGGACGGCGGCGGCTACACCTTC
NA	TRBJ1-2	14	many	TRBV12-3/TRBV12-4	CASSLGREWGGYTF	TGTGCCAGCAGTTTAGGCAGGGAATGGGGAGGCTACACCTTC
NA	TRBJ1-1	14	many	TRBV20-1	CSARVGGLNTEAFF	TGCAGTGCTAGAGTCGGGGGCCTGAACACTGAAGCTTTCTTT
NA	TRBJ2-7	15	many	TRBV5-1	CASSLEGRNSYEQYF	TGCGCCAGCAGCTTGGAGGGCAGGAACTCCTACGAGCAGTACTTC
NA	TRBJ1-5	15	many	TRBV5-1	CASSLDGRTNQPQHF	TGCGCCAGCAGCTTGGATGGGCGCACCAATCAGCCCCAGCATTTT
NA	TRBJ1-2	14	many	TRBV29-1	CSVEDPMGNYGYTF	TGCAGCGTTGAAGACCCGATGGGGAACTATGGCTACACCTTC
TRBD1	TRBJ1-5	14	many	TRBV30	CAWSVGQGNQPQHF	TGTGCCTGGAGTGTAGGACAGGGCAATCAGCCCCAGCATTTT
NA	TRBJ2-2	18	many	TRBV11-2	CASSLDVRRLINTGELFF	TGTGCCAGCAGCTTAGATGTGCGCAGGCTAATAAACACCGGGGAGCTGTTTTTT
NA	TRBJ2-1	12	many	TRBV12-3/TRBV12-4	CASSLDNNEQFF	TGTGCCAGCAGCTTGGACAACAATGAGCAGTTCTTC
TRBD1	TRBJ2-1	17	many	TRBV9	CASSVGDREFIYNEQFF	TGTGCCAGCAGCGTAGGGGACAGGGAGTTCATCTACAATGAGCAGTTCTTC
TRBD2	TRBJ2-4	19	many	TRBV19	CASSTGLAGATLAKNIQYF	TGTGCCAGTAGTACAGGACTAGCGGGAGCTACTTTAGCCAAAAACATTCAGTACTTC